This TCR beta chain was obtained from a study of vaccination and CD4 T cells after COVID-19. Scientists ran DNA taken from cultured CD4+ T cells through the Oncomine TCR Beta short-read assay for sequencing. Genomic DNA was taken out of cultured CD4+ T cells by extraction. TCRdb re-called the PCR reads with MiXCR, one entry per CDR3 protein. The sample records roughly 10,000 distinct CDR3 sequences, roughly 32% being singletons. Treatment given: 10-day PBMC culture with coronavirus spike peptide pools or control peptides (ViraFEST assay). Pre-COVID-19 pandemic sampling (2011-2018) yielded the unexposed donor's CD4+ T cells. Isolation of CD4+ T cells by negative selection took place after more than 9 days of culture. The CDR3 has 15 amino acids. Per the germline V gene, CDR1 is MNHNS and CDR2 is SASEGT. To note about this clonotype: Its antigen is unknown. One end of the junction fails to match germline, which may point to a read error.

Sequencing input: CD4+ T cells from blood, cultured in vitro. The TCR comes from a human donor in good health. The V and J genes are TRBV6-1 and TRBJ1-5; TRBD1 is a possible D gene (5 bases). The CDR3 sequence is CVSSPRGNVYQPQHF. The CDR3 DNA follows: TGTGTCAGCAGTCCGAGGGGAAACGTTTATCAGCCCCAGCATTTT.